This T cell receptor (beta chain) was recorded in a study of CD8+ T cells in alopecia areata. Extracted RNA was reverse transcribed, and the resulting cDNA served as sequencing template. Method: immunoSEQ multiplex PCR; TCRdb's copy keeps in-frame clones and lacks some. The sample yields under 350,000 clones, about 62% seen once. Germline trimming cut 5 bases from V and 8 bases from J; bases unmatched to any gene: 7. The germline gives CDR1 SQVTM, CDR2 ANQGSEA. The CDR3 spans 14 residues. Treatment here: oral pan-JAK inhibitor, 5-10 mg twice daily. The specimen comprised CD4+ T cells sorted from blood, sampled at week 24, from a patient treated with tofacitinib. The genes are TRBV29-1 and TRBJ2-1, with TRBD2 identical over 12 bases. The source of this sequence is a human donor with alopecia areata. CDR3 coding DNA: TGCAGCGTTAGGGCGCTAGCGGGGGGGCATGAGCAGTTCTTC. It codes for CSVRALAGGHEQFF.